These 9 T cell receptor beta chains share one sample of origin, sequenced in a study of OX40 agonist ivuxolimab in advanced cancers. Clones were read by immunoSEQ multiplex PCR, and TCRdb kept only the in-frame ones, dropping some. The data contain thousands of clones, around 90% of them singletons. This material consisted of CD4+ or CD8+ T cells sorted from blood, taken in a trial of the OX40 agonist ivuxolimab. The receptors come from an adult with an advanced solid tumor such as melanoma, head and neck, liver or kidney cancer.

CDR3 residues: CASWSGRSAEAFF. The CDR3 DNA sequence: TGTGCCAGCTGGAGCGGGCGGTCGGCTGAAGCTTTCTTT. The chain employs TRBV27 and TRBJ1-1; D is ambiguous. The V gene lost 8 bases and the J gene lost 6 bases, with 16 bases spanning the gap. The CDR3 has 13 residues. Germline CDR1 reads MNHEY; CDR2 reads SMNVEV (reference sequence).

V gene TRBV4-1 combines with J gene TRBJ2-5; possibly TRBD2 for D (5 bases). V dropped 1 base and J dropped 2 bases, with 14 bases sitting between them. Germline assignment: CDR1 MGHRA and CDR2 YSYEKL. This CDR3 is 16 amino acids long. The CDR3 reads CASSQGPQERQETQYF. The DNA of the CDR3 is TGCGCCAGCAGCCAAGGACCCCAGGAGCGGCAAGAGACCCAGTACTTC.

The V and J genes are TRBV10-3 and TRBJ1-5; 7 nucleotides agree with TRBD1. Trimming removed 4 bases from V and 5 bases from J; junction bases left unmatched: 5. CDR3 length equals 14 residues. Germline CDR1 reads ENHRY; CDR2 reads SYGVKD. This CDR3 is CAISGARGDQPQHF. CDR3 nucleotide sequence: TGTGCCATCAGTGGGGCCAGGGGGGATCAGCCCCAGCATTTT.

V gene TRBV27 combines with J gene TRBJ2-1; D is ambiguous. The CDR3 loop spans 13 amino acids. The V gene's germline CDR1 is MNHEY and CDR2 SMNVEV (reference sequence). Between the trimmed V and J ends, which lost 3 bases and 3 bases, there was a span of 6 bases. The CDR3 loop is CASSLADYNEQFF. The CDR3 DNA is TGTGCCAGCAGTTTGGCAGACTACAATGAGCAGTTCTTC.

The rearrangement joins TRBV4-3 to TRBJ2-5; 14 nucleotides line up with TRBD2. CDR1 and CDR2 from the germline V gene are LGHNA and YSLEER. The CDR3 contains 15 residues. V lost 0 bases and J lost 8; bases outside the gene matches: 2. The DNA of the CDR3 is TGCGCCAGCAGCCAAGATGGACTAGCGGGGGGAACCCAGTACTTC. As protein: CASSQDGLAGGTQYF.

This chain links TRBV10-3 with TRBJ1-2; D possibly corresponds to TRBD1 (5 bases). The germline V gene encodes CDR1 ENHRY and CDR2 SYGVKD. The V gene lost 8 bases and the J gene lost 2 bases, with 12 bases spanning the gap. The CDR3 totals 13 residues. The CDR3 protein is CAIDSRQNYGYTF. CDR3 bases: TGTGCCATCGACTCCCGACAGAACTATGGCTACACCTTC.

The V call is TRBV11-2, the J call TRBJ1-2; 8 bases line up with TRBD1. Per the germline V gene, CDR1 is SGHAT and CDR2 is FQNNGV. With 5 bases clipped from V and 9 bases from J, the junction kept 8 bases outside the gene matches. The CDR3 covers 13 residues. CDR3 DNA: TGTGCCAGCAGCGCGACGGACAGGGTGAGCTACACCTTC. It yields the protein CASSATDRVSYTF.

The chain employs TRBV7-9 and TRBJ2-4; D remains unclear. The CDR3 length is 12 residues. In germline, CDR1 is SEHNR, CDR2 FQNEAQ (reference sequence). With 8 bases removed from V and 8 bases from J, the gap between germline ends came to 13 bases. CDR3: CASAGPRDIQYF. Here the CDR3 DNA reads TGTGCCAGCGCCGGACCACGAGACATTCAGTACTTC.

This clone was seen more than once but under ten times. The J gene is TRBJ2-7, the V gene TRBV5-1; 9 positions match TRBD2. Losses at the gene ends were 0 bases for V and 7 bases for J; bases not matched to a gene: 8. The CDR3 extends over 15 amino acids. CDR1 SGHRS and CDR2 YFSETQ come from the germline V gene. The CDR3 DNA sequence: TGCGCCAGCAGCTTGGCTTTAGCGGGAGTGGAGGAGCAGTACTTC. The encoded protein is CASSLALAGVEEQYF.